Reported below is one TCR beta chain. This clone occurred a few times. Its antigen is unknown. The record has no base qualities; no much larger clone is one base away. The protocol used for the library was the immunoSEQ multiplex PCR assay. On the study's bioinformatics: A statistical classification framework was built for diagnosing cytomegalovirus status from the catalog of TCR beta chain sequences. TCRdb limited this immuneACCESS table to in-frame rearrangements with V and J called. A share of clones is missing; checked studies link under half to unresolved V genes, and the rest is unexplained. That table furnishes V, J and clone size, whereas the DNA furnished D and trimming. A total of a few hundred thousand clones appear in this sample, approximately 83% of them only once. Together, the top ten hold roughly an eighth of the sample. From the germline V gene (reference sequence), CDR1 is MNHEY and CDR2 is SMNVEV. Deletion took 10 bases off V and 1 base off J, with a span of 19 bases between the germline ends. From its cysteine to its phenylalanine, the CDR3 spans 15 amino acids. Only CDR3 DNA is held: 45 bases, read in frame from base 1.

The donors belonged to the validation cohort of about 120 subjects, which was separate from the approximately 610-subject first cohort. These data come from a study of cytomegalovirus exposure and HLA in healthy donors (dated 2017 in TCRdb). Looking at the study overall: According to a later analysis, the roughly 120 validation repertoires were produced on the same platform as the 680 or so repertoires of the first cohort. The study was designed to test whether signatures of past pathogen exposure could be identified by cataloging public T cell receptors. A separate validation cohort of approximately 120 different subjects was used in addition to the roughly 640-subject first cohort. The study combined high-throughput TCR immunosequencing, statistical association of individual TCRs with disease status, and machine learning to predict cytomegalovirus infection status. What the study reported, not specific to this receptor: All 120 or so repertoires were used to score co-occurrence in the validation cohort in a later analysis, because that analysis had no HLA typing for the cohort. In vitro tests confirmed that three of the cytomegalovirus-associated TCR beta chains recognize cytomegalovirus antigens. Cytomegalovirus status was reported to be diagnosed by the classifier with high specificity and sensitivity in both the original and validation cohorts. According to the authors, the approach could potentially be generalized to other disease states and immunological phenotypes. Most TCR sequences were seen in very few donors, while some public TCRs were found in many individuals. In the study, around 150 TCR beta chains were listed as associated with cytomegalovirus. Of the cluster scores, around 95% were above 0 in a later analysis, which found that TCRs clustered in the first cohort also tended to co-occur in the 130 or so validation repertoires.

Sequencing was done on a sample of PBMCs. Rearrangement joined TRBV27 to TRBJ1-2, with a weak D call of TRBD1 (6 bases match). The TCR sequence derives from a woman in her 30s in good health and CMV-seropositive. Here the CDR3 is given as CATRDTTKFNYGYTF. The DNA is TGTGCCACCCGGGACACGACAAAATTTAACTATGGCTACACCTTC.